This is a list of T cell receptor beta chains from one sample in a study of blood T cell repertoires in COVID-19. Libraries were prepared by immunoSEQ multiplex PCR; TCRdb keeps only in-frame clonotypes and omits some of them. The data hold about 110,000 clones, with approximately 80% observed a single time. Material for sequencing was peripheral blood. The source of these receptors is a woman aged 70 to 79 with acute or convalescent COVID-19. The CDR3 runs from the conserved cysteine through the conserved F or W. The order of the fields is D gene, V gene, clone size, J gene, CDR3 DNA, CDR3 protein. The D gene is left open where the match is weak. Where a row states a size, it is once, few, many or the class of an expanded clone; other rows omit it.

TRBD2	TRBV5-4	NA	TRBJ2-7	TGTGCCAGCAGCTCGGGACTAGCGGGCGGGGGAGAGCAGTACTTC	CASSSGLAGGGEQYF
TRBD2	TRBV30	NA	TRBJ2-1	TGTGCCTGGACTAGCGGGAGGGCTAGTGAGCAGTTCTTC	CAWTSGRASEQFF
NA	TRBV27	NA	TRBJ1-1	TGTGCCAGCATATCCGCTAGGGGGAACACTGAAGCTTTCTTT	CASISARGNTEAFF
TRBD1	TRBV19	NA	TRBJ1-3	TGTGCCAGTAGTACACGACAGGGTTCGTCTGGAAACACCATATATTTT	CASSTRQGSSGNTIYF
TRBD1	TRBV10-3	NA	TRBJ2-3	TGTGCCATCCAGCAGGGGGCTACAGATACGCAGTATTTT	CAIQQGATDTQYF
NA	TRBV5-1	NA	TRBJ2-2	TGCGCCAGCAGCTTGGAGCTGGCCGGGGAGCTGTTTTTT	CASSLELAGELFF
NA	TRBV6-6	NA	TRBJ1-5	TGTGCCAGCAGTTACTCGGGCACCCTGAATCAGCCCCAGCATTTT	CASSYSGTLNQPQHF
NA	TRBV27	NA	TRBJ1-1	TGTGCCAGCAGTAAACCTCCAGGGAGGTCGAACACTGAAGCTTTCTTT	CASSKPPGRSNTEAFF
NA	TRBV7-9	NA	TRBJ1-2	TGTGCCAGCAGCTCCACCCGGGCTGGTGGGCAGGGTAACTATGGCTACACCTTC	CASSSTRAGGQGNYGYTF
NA	TRBV5-8	NA	TRBJ2-1	TGTGCCAGCAGCTTGAGGATTGCGGCACTATTATTCTTC	CASSLRIAALLFF
TRBD1	TRBV7-3	once	TRBJ1-2	TGTGCCAGCAGCTTGAGTCAGGGGGATGGCTACACCTTC	CASSLSQGDGYTF